The 31 T cell receptor beta chains below were found in one sample sequenced in a study of radiation and T cells in renal cell carcinoma. The time point here: baseline pretreatment blood. As for treatment: 15 Gy SBRT to primary tumor, nephrectomy 4 weeks later. Data came from immunoSEQ multiplex PCR; TCRdb stores just in-frame clones and leaves some out. Among under 65,000 clones listed, about three quarters were seen once. Material: blood, obtained from a patient whose treatment included radiotherapy and nephrectomy. The receptor source for this set is a man between 60 and 75 years old with renal cell carcinoma.

CDR3: CASSVARGWGEDTGELFF. DNA of the CDR3: TGTGCCAGCAGCGTAGCCAGGGGGTGGGGCGAGGACACCGGGGAGCTGTTTTTT. The V gene is TRBV9, the J gene TRBJ2-2, with 7 nucleotides matching TRBD1. V trimming: 0 bases; J trimming: 3 bases; junction bases outside the gene matches: 11. Looked up from germline, CDR1 is SGDLS and CDR2 is YYNGEE. The CDR3 extends over 18 amino acids.

The chain employs TRBV5-1 and TRBJ2-1, with a possible D match to TRBD2 (6 bases). CDR1 and CDR2 from the germline V gene are SGHRS and YFSETQ. CDR3 length equals 14 residues. V was cut by 3 bases and J by 1 base, with 8 bases left in between. The CDR3 nucleotides are TGCGCCAGCAGCTCCGGGACTTCCTACAATGAGCAGTTCTTC. It yields the protein CASSSGTSYNEQFF.

The chain links TRBV19 to TRBJ1-1, with 7 nucleotides matching TRBD1. Germline V gives CDR1 LNHDA, CDR2 SQIVND (reference sequence). Trimming took 5 bases from V and 1 from J; bases not matched to a gene: 16. The CDR3 length is 18 residues. In DNA, the CDR3 is TGTGCCAGTAGTCCCGCCGGGACAGCGAACGGGGGGAACACTGAAGCTTTCTTT. It codes for CASSPAGTANGGNTEAFF.

This clone came up once. The chain joins TRBV5-1 to TRBJ2-1, with 9 bases identical to TRBD2. The CDR3 extends over 16 amino acids. The junction had 11 bases not matched to a gene; V was cut back by 1 base and J by 9 bases. Germline-derived CDR1 and CDR2 are SGHRS and YFSETQ. The CDR3 bases are TGCGCCAGCAGCTTGTACGGAGCGGGAGGCCGGGGTGAGCAGTTCTTC. Translation gives CASSLYGAGGRGEQFF.

V usage is TRBV2 and J usage is TRBJ2-5; 7 bases match TRBD1. Germline V gene sequence: CDR1 SNHLY, CDR2 FYNNEI. CDR3 size: 15 residues. V shed 6 bases and J 2 bases; nucleotides not matched to a gene: 9. This CDR3 is CASSPSGGNQETQYF. CDR3 DNA: TGTGCCAGCAGCCCCTCAGGGGGTAATCAAGAGACCCAGTACTTC. Variable domain in full (rest from reference TRBV2 and TRBJ2-5): EPEVTQTPSHQVTQMGQEVILRCVPISNHLYFYWYRQILGQKVEFLVSFYNNEISEKSEIFDDQFSVERPDGSNFTLKIRSTKLEDSAMYFCASSPSGGNQETQYFGPGTRLLVL.

This chain uses TRBV30 with TRBJ1-2, with D hard to call. In germline, CDR1 is GTSNPN, CDR2 SVGIG (reference sequence). The CDR3 extends over 13 amino acids. The V end lost 2 bases, the J end lost 6 bases, and 13 bases lay between the germline ends. CDR3 residues: CAWSKGTEDGYTF. The CDR3 nucleotides read TGTGCCTGGAGTAAGGGAACAGAGGATGGCTACACCTTC.

DNA for the CDR3: TGCGCCAGCAGCTTGATCCAGCGGGCGAACTACGAGCAGTACTTC. This encodes CASSLIQRANYEQYF. This chain connects TRBV5-1 to TRBJ2-7; D perhaps matches TRBD2 (6 bases). The V gene's germline CDR1 is SGHRS and CDR2 YFSETQ. V lost 1 base and J lost 3, with 14 bases in between. This CDR3 is built from 15 residues. Complete variable domain (other parts from reference TRBV5-1 and TRBJ2-7): KAGVTQTPRYLIKTRGQQVTLSCSPISGHRSVSWYQQTPGQGLQFLFEYFSETQRNKGNFPGRFSGRQFSNSRSEMNVSTLELGDSALYLCASSLIQRANYEQYFGPGTRLTVT.

The chain employs TRBV4-1 and TRBJ2-3; the match to TRBD2 covers 11 bases. Trimming removed 1 base from V and 1 base from J; junction bases left unmatched: 1. This CDR3 is built from 16 residues. Germline CDR1 MGHRA, CDR2 YSYEKL. This chain's CDR3 is CASSQVLAGGTDTQYF. The CDR3 DNA reads as TGCGCCAGCAGCCAAGTACTAGCGGGGGGCACAGATACGCAGTATTTT.

In this sample, this clone turned up once. The gene calls are TRBV14 and TRBJ1-3, with 11 bases that match TRBD1. Losses at the gene ends were 4 bases for V and 4 bases for J; bases not matched to a gene: 12. The CDR3 loop spans 18 amino acids. Looked up from germline, CDR1 is SGHDN and CDR2 is FVKESK. The CDR3 here is CASSPRTGGYLGGNTIYF. Here the CDR3 DNA reads TGTGCCAGCAGCCCCCGGACAGGGGGCTACCTCGGAGGAAACACCATATATTTT. The full variable domain, its missing parts supplied by reference TRBV14 and TRBJ1-3, is EAGVTQFPSHSVIEKGQTVTLRCDPISGHDNLYWYRRVMGKEIKFLLHFVKESKQDESGMPNNRFLAERTGGTYSTLKVQPAELEDSGVYFCASSPRTGGYLGGNTIYFGEGSWLTVV.

This clone has just a few counts. V and J are TRBV7-9 and TRBJ2-3; possibly TRBD2 for D (6 bases). Looked up from germline, CDR1 is SEHNR and CDR2 is FQNEAQ (reference sequence). V was pared by 5 bases and J by 7 bases, with 22 bases between. This CDR3 has 16 amino acids. CDR3 sequence (DNA): TGTGCCAGCAGCCCACCCCTAAGGGGAGGACCTCATACGCAGTATTTT. Translated, it gives CASSPPLRGGPHTQYF.

This chain links TRBV12-5 with TRBJ2-7; no clear D gene. The CDR3 covers 13 residues. The V end lost 8 bases, the J end lost 1 base, and 12 bases lay between the germline ends. Germline loops: CDR1 LGHNT, CDR2 FRNRAP. CDR3 amino acids: CASTVAQSYEQYF. The CDR3 DNA is TGTGCTAGTACAGTAGCACAATCCTACGAGCAGTACTTC.

The chain has TRBV6-5 and TRBJ1-1; D might be TRBD1 (6 bases). The CDR3 length is 11 residues. Trimming took 8 bases from V and 8 from J, leaving 12 bases between them. CDR1 and CDR2 (germline): MNHEY, SVGAGI. This chain's CDR3 is CASGGRDEAFF. The CDR3 nucleotides are TGTGCCAGCGGGGGCCGGGACGAAGCTTTCTTT.

The CDR3 nucleotides are TGTGCCAGCGGAATTACAGGGCGGACTGGAAACACCATATATTTT. Protein product: CASGITGRTGNTIYF. The chain employs TRBV7-3 and TRBJ1-3, with D perhaps matching TRBD1 (6 bases). This CDR3 has 15 residues. Germline values: CDR1 SGHTA, CDR2 FQGTGA. Trimming shortened V by 8 bases and J by 2 bases, and 16 bases separated the two germline ends.

This clone appeared a few times. This chain uses TRBV30 with TRBJ2-3; no reliable D call. CDR1 and CDR2 (germline): GTSNPN, SVGIG (reference sequence). V lost 0 bases, J lost 0 bases, and 10 bases lay in between. The CDR3 is 15 amino acids. In DNA form, the CDR3 reads TGTGCCTGGAGTGTAGGCCCGGATAGCACAGATACGCAGTATTTT. This encodes CAWSVGPDSTDTQYF.

This chain connects TRBV28 to TRBJ1-4; 8 nucleotides agree with TRBD1. V gave up 2 bases and J gave up 4 bases; unmatched junction bases: 9. The CDR3 runs 17 residues. CDR1 is MDHEN and CDR2 is SYDVKM in the germline V gene. The CDR3 protein is CASSLGTNRGDNEKLFF. CDR3 nucleotides: TGTGCCAGCAGTTTAGGGACCAACAGGGGGGATAATGAAAAACTGTTTTTT. Full variable domain (rest looked up from reference TRBV28 and TRBJ1-4): DVKVTQSSRYLVKRTGEKVFLECVQDMDHENMFWYRQDPGLGLRLIYFSYDVKMKEKGDIPEGYSVSREKKERFSLILESASTNQTSMYLCASSLGTNRGDNEKLFFGSGTQLSVL.

The chain carries TRBV5-6 and TRBJ2-2, with TRBD1 identical over 7 bases. The ends lost 0 bases at V and 1 base at J; junction bases unmatched: 0. The CDR3 is 15 residues long. Looked up from germline, CDR1 is SGHDT and CDR2 is YYEEEE. The chain's CDR3 is CASSLGTGNTGELFF. CDR3 DNA sequence: TGTGCCAGCAGCTTGGGGACAGGGAACACCGGGGAGCTGTTTTTT.

The chain employs TRBV5-1 and TRBJ2-2; D not resolved. This CDR3 has 13 amino acids. Germline assignment: CDR1 SGHRS and CDR2 YFSETQ. The V and J ends lost 0 bases and 7 bases respectively, with 7 bases between them. The CDR3 spells CASSLGFGGELFF. For the CDR3, the DNA is TGCGCCAGCAGCTTGGGATTTGGCGGGGAGCTGTTTTTT.

This chain connects TRBV19 to TRBJ1-4; 8 bases align to TRBD1. There are 17 residues in the CDR3. Per the germline V gene, CDR1 is LNHDA and CDR2 is SQIVND (reference sequence). The V segment lost 5 bases and the J segment 3 bases; nucleotides outside the gene matches: 11. CDR3 coding DNA: TGTGCCAGTAGTTCTCGCCAGGGGGCATTATCTAATGAAAAACTGTTTTTT. Amino acid sequence: CASSSRQGALSNEKLFF.

The V gene is TRBV6-5, the J gene TRBJ1-1; D call uncertain. Trimming took off 6 bases at V and 11 bases at J, with 19 bases between the two ends. This CDR3 has 13 amino acids. The germline V gene has CDR1 MNHEY and CDR2 SVGAGI. The CDR3 spells CASSQGGSLGAFF. The CDR3 nucleotides are TGTGCCAGCAGCCAAGGAGGTTCCCTGGGGGCTTTCTTT.

The chain couples TRBV7-2 to TRBJ2-1, with 16 bases that match TRBD2. J gave up 7 bases and V 1 base, and 7 bases lay outside the gene matches. Germline V lookup: CDR1 SGHTA, CDR2 FQGNSA. CDR3 length equals 18 residues. CDR3 DNA sequence: TGTGCCAGCAGCTTAGGTGGGACTAGCGGGGGGGCGAGGAATGAGCAGTTCTTC. Protein product: CASSLGGTSGGARNEQFF.

A few counts support this clone. In nucleotides, the CDR3 is TGTGCCATCAGTCCTAGGGGGACAGGCACAGATACGCAGTATTTT. It specifies CAISPRGTGTDTQYF. This sequence joins TRBV10-3 and TRBJ2-3, with 7 bases identical to TRBD1. V gave up 5 bases and J gave up 1 base; unmatched junction bases: 6. Germline CDR1 and CDR2: ENHRY and SYGVKD. This CDR3 has 15 amino acids.

The genes are TRBV5-4 and TRBJ2-2, with 8 bases lining up with TRBD2. Trimming cost V 7 bases and J 3 bases; bases outside gene matches: 11. In germline, CDR1 is SGHNT, CDR2 YYREEE (reference sequence). The CDR3 length is 16 residues. The CDR3 here is CASSPLRGADTGELFF. The CDR3 nucleotides are TGTGCCAGCTCGCCTTTGCGGGGGGCCGACACCGGGGAGCTGTTTTTT. Together with reference TRBV5-4 and TRBJ2-2, the CDR3 gives the full variable domain: ETGVTQSPTHLIKTRGQQVTLRCSSQSGHNTVSWYQQALGQGPQFIFQYYREEENGRGNFPPRFSGLQFPNYSSELNVNALELDDSALYLCASSPLRGADTGELFFGEGSRLTVL.

V and J are TRBV2 and TRBJ2-7; D uncertain. This CDR3 has 11 residues. Per the germline V gene, CDR1 is SNHLY and CDR2 is FYNNEI. Trimming took off 6 bases at V and 3 bases at J, with 6 bases between the two ends. The CDR3 sequence: CASSPSYEQYF. CDR3 DNA sequence: TGTGCCAGCAGCCCTAGCTACGAGCAGTACTTC.

The J gene is TRBJ2-7, the V gene TRBV5-1, with D possibly being TRBD1 (5 bases). CDR1 SGHRS and CDR2 YFSETQ come from the germline V gene. With 1 base removed from V and 3 bases from J, the gap between germline ends came to 11 bases. The CDR3 is 14 residues long. CDR3 bases: TGCGCCAGCAGCTTGCGGGCAGGGATCTACGAGCAGTACTTC. Translated, it gives CASSLRAGIYEQYF.

This clone was recorded once. The chain joins TRBV7-2 to TRBJ2-4; tentatively, D is TRBD2 (5 bases). V was shortened by 5 bases and J by 6 bases, with 14 bases between the two germline ends. The CDR3 sequence is 14 residues long. Germline V gene data show CDR1 as SGHTA and CDR2 as FQGNSA. Written as DNA, the CDR3 is TGTGCCAGCAGCCAATTTCGGGATCCAAACATTCAGTACTTC. Translation gives CASSQFRDPNIQYF. Full variable domain (rest looked up from reference TRBV7-2 and TRBJ2-4): GAGVSQSPSNKVTEKGKDVELRCDPISGHTALYWYRQSLGQGLEFLIYFQGNSAPDKSGLPSDRFSAERTGGSVSTLTIQRTQQEDSAVYLCASSQFRDPNIQYFGAGTRLSVL.

The rearrangement joins TRBV5-1 to TRBJ2-6, with unresolved D. Germline CDR1 and CDR2: SGHRS and YFSETQ. CDR3 length equals 17 residues. V was clipped by 2 bases and J by 2 bases, with 14 bases between them. The CDR3 nucleotides are TGCGCCAGCAGCTTACACCCGGCCGCCACTGGGGCCAACGTCCTGACTTTC. It codes for CASSLHPAATGANVLTF.

This clone was observed a few times. The gene calls are TRBV6-1 and TRBJ2-2; 7 nucleotides line up with TRBD1. The CDR3 sequence is 15 residues long. Germline loops: CDR1 MNHNS, CDR2 SASEGT. V lost 5 bases to trimming and J lost 3 bases; unmatched junction nucleotides: 6. The CDR3 sequence: CASSPRDRDTGELFF. The CDR3 DNA reads TGTGCCAGCAGTCCCCGGGACAGAGACACCGGGGAGCTGTTTTTT.

V gene TRBV5-5 combines with J gene TRBJ2-7, with TRBD1 identical over 8 bases. Germline trimming cut 0 bases from V and 4 bases from J; bases unmatched to any gene: 6. The germline CDR1 and CDR2 sequences are SGHKS and YYEKEE (reference sequence). The CDR3 loop spans 15 amino acids. The CDR3 bases are TGTGCCAGCAGCTTGGCCGGGACAGGTGGATACGAGCAGTACGTC. Amino acids: CASSLAGTGGYEQYV.

The rearrangement uses TRBV9 and TRBJ1-2; no clear D gene. V was cut by 1 base and J by 8 bases, with 9 bases left in between. Germline V CDR1 and CDR2: SGDLS, YYNGEE. The CDR3 loop spans 12 amino acids. The CDR3 nucleotides are TGTGCCAGCAGCGTACAGGACGGCGGCTACACCTTC. It specifies CASSVQDGGYTF.

The V call is TRBV10-3, the J call TRBJ2-1, with TRBD2 matching 9 bases. The CDR3 contains 16 residues. Germline CDR1 reads ENHRY; CDR2 reads SYGVKD. V trimming: 0 bases; J trimming: 8 bases; junction bases outside the gene matches: 8. In DNA, the CDR3 is TGTGCCATCAGTGAGTCTAGAGCGGGAGGTGGGTATGAGCAGTTCTTC. It yields the protein CAISESRAGGGYEQFF.

The chain employs TRBV5-6 and TRBJ1-5; D unresolved. The V and J ends lost 1 base and 0 bases respectively, with 8 bases between them. The V gene's germline CDR1 is SGHDT and CDR2 YYEEEE. This CDR3 spans 15 amino acids. Here the CDR3 reads CASSLQSLSNQPQHF. For the CDR3, the DNA is TGTGCCAGCAGCTTGCAGAGCCTTAGCAATCAGCCCCAGCATTTT.